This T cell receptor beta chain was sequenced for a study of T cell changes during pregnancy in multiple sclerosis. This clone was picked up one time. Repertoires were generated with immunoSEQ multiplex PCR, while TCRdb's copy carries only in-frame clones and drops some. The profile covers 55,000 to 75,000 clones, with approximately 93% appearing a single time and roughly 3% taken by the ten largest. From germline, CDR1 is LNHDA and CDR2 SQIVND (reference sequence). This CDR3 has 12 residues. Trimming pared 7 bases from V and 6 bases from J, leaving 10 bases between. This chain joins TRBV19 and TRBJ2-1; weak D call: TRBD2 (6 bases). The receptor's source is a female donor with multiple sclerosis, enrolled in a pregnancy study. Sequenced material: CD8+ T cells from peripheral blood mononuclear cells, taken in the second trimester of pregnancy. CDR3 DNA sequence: TGTGCCAGTACTGCGGGGTTCAATGAGCAGTTCTTC. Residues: CASTAGFNEQFF. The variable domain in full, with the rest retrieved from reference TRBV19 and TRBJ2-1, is DGGITQSPKYLFRKEGQNVTLSCEQNLNHDAMYWYRQDPGQGLRLIYYSQIVNDFQKGDIAEGYSVSREKKESFPLTVTSAQKNPTAFYLCASTAGFNEQFFGPGTRLTVL.